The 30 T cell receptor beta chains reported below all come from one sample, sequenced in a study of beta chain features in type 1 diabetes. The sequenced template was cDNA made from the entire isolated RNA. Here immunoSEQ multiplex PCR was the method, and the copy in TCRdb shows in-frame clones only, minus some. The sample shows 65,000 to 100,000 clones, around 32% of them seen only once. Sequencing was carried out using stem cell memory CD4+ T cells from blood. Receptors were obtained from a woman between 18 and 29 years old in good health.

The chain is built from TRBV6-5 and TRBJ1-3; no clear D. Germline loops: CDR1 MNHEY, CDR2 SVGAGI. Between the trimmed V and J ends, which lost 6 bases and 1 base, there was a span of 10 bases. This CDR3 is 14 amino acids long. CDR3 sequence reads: CASSGLFSGNTIYF. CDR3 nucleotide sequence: TGTGCCAGCAGCGGACTGTTTTCTGGAAACACCATATATTTT.

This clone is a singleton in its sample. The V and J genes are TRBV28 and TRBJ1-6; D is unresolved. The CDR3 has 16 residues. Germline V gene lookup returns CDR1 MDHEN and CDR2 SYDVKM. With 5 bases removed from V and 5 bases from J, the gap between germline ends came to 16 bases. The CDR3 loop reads CASSPHVGGNNSPLHF. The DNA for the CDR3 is TGTGCCAGCAGTCCACACGTGGGAGGAAATAATTCACCCCTCCACTTT. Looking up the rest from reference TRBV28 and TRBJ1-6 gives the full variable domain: DVKVTQSSRYLVKRTGEKVFLECVQDMDHENMFWYRQDPGLGLRLIYFSYDVKMKEKGDIPEGYSVSREKKERFSLILESASTNQTSMYLCASSPHVGGNNSPLHFGNGTRLTVT.

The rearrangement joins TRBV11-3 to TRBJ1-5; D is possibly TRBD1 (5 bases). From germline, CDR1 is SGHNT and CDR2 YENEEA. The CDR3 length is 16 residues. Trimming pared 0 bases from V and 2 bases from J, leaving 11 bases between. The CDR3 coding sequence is TGTGCCAGCAGCTTAGAAGTGGGGGGAGGCAATCAGCCCCAGCATTTT. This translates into CASSLEVGGGNQPQHF.

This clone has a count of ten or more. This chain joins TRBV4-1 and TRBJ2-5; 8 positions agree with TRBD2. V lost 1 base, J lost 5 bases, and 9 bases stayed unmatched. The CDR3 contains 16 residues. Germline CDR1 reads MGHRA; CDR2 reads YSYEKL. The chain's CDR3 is CASSQGNGGGFETQYF. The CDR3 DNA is TGCGCCAGCAGCCAAGGCAATGGCGGGGGGTTCGAGACCCAGTACTTC.

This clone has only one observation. The CDR3 DNA follows: TGTGCCAGCAGCTTGAGACGACAGGGTAGTCGGACTGAAGCTTTCTTT. It is translated as CASSLRRQGSRTEAFF. This chain connects TRBV7-9 to TRBJ1-1, with TRBD1 identical over 7 bases. The V gene end was trimmed by 3 bases and the J gene end by 5 bases; junction bases not matched to a gene: 12. CDR3 length equals 16 residues. Germline CDR1 is SEHNR and CDR2 is FQNEAQ (reference sequence).

The CDR3 DNA sequence: TGTGCCAGCATTGCGAAGGGGGGGAAGTTCGGGGAGCTGTTTTTT. Amino acids: CASIAKGGKFGELFF. The rearrangement joins TRBV21-1 to TRBJ2-2; TRBD2 reflects the table's D call only, with no check against the DNA. TRBV21-1 represents a pseudogene. CDR3 length equals 15 residues.

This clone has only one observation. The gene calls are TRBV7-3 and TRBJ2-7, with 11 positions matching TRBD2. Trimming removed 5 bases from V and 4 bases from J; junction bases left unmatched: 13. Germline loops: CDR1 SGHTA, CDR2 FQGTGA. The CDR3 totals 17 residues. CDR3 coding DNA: TGTGCCAGCAGCCCGAATCGACTAGCGGGGCGCCTGTACGAGCAGTACTTC. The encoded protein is CASSPNRLAGRLYEQYF.

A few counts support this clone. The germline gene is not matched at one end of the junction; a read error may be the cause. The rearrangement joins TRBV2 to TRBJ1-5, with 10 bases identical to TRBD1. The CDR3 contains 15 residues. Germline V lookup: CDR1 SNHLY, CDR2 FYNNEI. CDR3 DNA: TGTGTCAGCAGAATCGGGACAGGGGGCAATCAGCCCCAGCATTTT. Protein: CVSRIGTGGNQPQHF.

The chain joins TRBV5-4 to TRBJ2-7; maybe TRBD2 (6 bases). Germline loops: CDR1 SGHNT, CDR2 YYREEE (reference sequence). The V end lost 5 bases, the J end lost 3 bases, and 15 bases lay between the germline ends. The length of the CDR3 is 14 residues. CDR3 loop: CASRSRGAFYEQYF. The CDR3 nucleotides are TGTGCCAGCAGGTCACGCGGGGCCTTCTACGAGCAGTACTTC.

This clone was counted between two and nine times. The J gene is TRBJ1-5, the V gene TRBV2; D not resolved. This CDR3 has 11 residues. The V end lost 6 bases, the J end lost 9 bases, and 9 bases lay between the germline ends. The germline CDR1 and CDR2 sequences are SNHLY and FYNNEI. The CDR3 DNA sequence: TGTGCCAGCAGGGCAAGTGGGCCCCAGCATTTT. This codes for CASRASGPQHF.

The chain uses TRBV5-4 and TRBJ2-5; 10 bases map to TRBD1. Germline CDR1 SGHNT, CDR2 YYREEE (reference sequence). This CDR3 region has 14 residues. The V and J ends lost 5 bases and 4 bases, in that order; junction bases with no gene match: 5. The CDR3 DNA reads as TGTGCCAGCAGAACAGACAGGGGGCGAGAGACCCAGTACTTC. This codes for CASRTDRGRETQYF.

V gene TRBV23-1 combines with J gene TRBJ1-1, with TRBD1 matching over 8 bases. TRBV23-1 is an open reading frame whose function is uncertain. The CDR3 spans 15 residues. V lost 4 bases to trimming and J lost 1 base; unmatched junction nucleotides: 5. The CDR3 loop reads CASSRLDRENTEAFF. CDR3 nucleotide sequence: TGCGCCAGCAGTCGCCTGGACAGGGAGAACACTGAAGCTTTCTTT.

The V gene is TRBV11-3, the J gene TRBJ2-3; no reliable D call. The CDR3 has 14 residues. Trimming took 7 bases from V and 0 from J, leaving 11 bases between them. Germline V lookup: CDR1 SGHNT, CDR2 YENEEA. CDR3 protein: CASKSAVSTDTQYF. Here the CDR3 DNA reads TGTGCCAGCAAATCGGCGGTGAGCACAGATACGCAGTATTTT.

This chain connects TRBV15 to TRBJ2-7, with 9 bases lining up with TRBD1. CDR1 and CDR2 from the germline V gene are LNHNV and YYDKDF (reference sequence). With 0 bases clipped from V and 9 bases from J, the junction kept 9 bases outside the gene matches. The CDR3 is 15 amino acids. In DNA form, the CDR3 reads TGTGCCACCAGCAGAGATGGAGGACAGGGGTTAGGGCAGTACTTC. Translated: CATSRDGGQGLGQYF.

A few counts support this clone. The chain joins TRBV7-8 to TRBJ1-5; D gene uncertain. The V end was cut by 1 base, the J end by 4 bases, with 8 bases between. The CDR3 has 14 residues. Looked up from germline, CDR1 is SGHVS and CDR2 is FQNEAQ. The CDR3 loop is CASSLGAGNQPQHF. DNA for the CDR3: TGTGCCAGCAGCTTAGGCGCGGGGAATCAGCCCCAGCATTTT.

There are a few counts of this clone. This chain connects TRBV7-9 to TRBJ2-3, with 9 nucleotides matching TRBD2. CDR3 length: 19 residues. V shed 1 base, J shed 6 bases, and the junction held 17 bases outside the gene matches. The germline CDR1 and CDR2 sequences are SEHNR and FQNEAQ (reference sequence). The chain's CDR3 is CASSLVGRGGRALVDTQYF. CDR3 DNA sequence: TGTGCCAGCAGCTTAGTGGGTCGAGGCGGGAGGGCCCTAGTGGATACGCAGTATTTT.

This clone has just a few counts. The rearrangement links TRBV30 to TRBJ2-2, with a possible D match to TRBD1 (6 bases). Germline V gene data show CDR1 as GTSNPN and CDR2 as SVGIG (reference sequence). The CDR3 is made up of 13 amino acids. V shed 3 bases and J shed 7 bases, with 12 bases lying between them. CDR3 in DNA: TGTGCCTGGAGCTACAGGGTAGGCGGGGAGCTGTTTTTT. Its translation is CAWSYRVGGELFF. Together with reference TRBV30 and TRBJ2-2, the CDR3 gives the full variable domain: SQTIHQWPATLVQPVGSPLSLECTVEGTSNPNLYWYRQAAGRGLQLLFYSVGIGQISSEVPQNLSASRPQDRQFILSSKKLLLSDSGFYLCAWSYRVGGELFFGEGSRLTVL.

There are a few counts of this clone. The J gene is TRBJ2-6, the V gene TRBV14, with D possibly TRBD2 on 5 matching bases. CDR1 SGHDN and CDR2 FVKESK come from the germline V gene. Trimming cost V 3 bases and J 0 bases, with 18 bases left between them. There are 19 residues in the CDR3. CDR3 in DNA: TGTGCCAGCAGCCAGCCCCGCTCGGGATCAAACTCTGGGGCCAACGTCCTGACTTTC. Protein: CASSQPRSGSNSGANVLTF.

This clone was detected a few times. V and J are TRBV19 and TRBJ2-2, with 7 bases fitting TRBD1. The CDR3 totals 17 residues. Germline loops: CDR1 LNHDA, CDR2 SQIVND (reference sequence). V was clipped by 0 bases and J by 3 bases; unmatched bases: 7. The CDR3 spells CASSIDPPGQYTGELFF. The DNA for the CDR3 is TGTGCCAGTAGTATAGATCCCCCGGGACAGTACACCGGGGAGCTGTTTTTT. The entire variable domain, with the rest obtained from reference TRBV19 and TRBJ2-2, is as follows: DGGITQSPKYLFRKEGQNVTLSCEQNLNHDAMYWYRQDPGQGLRLIYYSQIVNDFQKGDIAEGYSVSREKKESFPLTVTSAQKNPTAFYLCASSIDPPGQYTGELFFGEGSRLTVL.

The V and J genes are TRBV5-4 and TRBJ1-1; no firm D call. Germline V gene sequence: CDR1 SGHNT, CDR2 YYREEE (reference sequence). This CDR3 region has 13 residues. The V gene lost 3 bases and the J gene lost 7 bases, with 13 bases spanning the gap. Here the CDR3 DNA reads TGTGCCAGCAGCTCGACCGGGAATAGTGAAGCTTTCTTT. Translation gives CASSSTGNSEAFF.

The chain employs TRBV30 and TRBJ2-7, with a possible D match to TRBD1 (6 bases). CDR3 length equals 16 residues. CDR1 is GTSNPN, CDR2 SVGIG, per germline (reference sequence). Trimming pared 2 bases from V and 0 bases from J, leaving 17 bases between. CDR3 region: CAWSSTGTKVSYEQYF. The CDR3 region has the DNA TGTGCCTGGAGTTCGACCGGGACAAAAGTCTCCTACGAGCAGTACTTC. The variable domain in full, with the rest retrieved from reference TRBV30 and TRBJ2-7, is SQTIHQWPATLVQPVGSPLSLECTVEGTSNPNLYWYRQAAGRGLQLLFYSVGIGQISSEVPQNLSASRPQDRQFILSSKKLLLSDSGFYLCAWSSTGTKVSYEQYFGPGTRLTVT.

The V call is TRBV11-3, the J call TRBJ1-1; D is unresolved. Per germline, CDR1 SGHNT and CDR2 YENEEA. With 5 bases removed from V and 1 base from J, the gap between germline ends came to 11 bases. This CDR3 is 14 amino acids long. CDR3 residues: CASSPRGRNTEAFF. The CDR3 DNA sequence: TGTGCCAGCAGCCCCCGAGGCAGGAACACTGAAGCTTTCTTT.

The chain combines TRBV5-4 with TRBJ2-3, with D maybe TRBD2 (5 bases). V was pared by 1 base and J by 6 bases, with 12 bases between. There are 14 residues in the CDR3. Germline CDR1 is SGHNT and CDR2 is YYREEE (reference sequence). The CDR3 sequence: CASSLKTAVDTQYF. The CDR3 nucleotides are TGTGCCAGCAGCTTGAAAACAGCGGTGGATACGCAGTATTTT.

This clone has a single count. CDR3 in DNA: TGTGCCAGTAGCGGACAGGTCGGAAACACCATATATTTT. It translates to CASSGQVGNTIYF. This chain connects TRBV19 to TRBJ1-3; TRBD1 aligns across 7 bases. This CDR3 spans 13 amino acids. Trimming cost V 6 bases and J 4 bases; bases outside gene matches: 3. Germline CDR1 reads LNHDA; CDR2 reads SQIVND (reference sequence).

CDR3 loop: CASSPLGAGQTYGYTF. The CDR3 nucleotides are TGTGCCAGCTCACCTCTAGGGGCGGGGCAGACGTATGGCTACACCTTC. The rearrangement uses TRBV18 and TRBJ1-2; the D gene is possibly TRBD1 (5 bases). The CDR3 spans 16 residues. Germline CDR1 reads KGHSH; CDR2 reads LQKENI. V was cut by 3 bases and J by 5 bases, with 19 bases left in between.

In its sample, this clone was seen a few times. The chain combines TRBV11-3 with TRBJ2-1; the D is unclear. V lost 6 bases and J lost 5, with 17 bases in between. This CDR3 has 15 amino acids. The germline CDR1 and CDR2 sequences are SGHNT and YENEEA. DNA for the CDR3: TGTGCCAGCAGGTTGACTTACGAGGAACACAATGAGCAGTTCTTC. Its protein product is CASRLTYEEHNEQFF.

The DNA for the CDR3 is TGCGCCAGCAGCCAAGATGGGGACAAATACTATGGCTACACCTTC. The encoded protein is CASSQDGDKYYGYTF. This chain joins TRBV4-1 and TRBJ1-2, with D maybe TRBD1 (6 bases). This CDR3 has 15 residues. Trimming cost V 0 bases and J 3 bases, with 11 bases left between them. Germline CDR1 reads MGHRA; CDR2 reads YSYEKL.

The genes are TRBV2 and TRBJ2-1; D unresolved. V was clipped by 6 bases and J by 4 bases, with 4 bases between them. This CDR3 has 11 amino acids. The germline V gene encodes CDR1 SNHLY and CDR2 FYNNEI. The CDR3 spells CASSLYNEQFF. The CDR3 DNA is TGTGCCAGCAGCCTTTACAATGAGCAGTTCTTC.

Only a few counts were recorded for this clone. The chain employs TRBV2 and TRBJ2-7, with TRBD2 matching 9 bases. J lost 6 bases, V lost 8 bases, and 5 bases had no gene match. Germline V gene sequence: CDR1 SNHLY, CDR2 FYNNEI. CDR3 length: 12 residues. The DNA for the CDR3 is TGTGCCAGCCGGGGACTAGCCGGCGAGCAGTACTTC. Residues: CASRGLAGEQYF.

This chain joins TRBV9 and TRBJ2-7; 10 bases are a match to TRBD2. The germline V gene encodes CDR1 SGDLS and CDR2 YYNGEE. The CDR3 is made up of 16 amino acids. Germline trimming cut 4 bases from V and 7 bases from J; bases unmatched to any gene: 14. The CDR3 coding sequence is TGTGCCAGCAGCCCCCCAAGGGCTAGCGGGAGATGGGAGCAGTACTTC. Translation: CASSPPRASGRWEQYF. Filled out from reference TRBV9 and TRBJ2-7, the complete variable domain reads DSGVTQTPKHLITATGQRVTLRCSPRSGDLSVYWYQQSLDQGLQFLIQYYNGEERAKGNILERFSAQQFPDLHSELNLSSLELGDSALYFCASSPPRASGRWEQYFGPGTRLTVT.